This is a list of T cell receptor beta chains from one sample in a study of brain T cells in children with intractable seizures. Sequencing used immunoSEQ multiplex PCR; TCRdb keeps in-frame clones, though not all of them. The data hold approximately 44,000 clones, with roughly 90% observed a single time. The sequencing used peripheral blood, collected at surgery. Every receptor here comes from a girl aged 2 to 9 with tuberous sclerosis and intractable seizures. The CDR3 runs from the conserved cysteine through the conserved F or W. A D gene is named only where the DNA matches it firmly. Part of the rows lack a size; the others show once, few, many or a class for expanded clones.

v_gene	j_gene	d_gene	abundance	CDR3aa	CDR3nt
TRBV6-5	TRBJ2-7	-	-	CASTSGGRGGYEQYF	TGTGCCAGCACCTCAGGTGGAAGGGGTGGCTACGAGCAGTACTTC
TRBV9	TRBJ2-6	TRBD1	-	CASSLGQGSSGANVLTF	TGTGCCAGCAGCCTCGGACAGGGGAGCTCTGGGGCCAACGTCCTGACTTTC
TRBV14	TRBJ1-2	-	few	CASSQATGAGGYTF	TGTGCCAGCAGCCAAGCGACGGGCGCAGGAGGCTACACCTTC
TRBV12-3/TRBV12-4	TRBJ1-6	-	-	CASSLKQGSPLHF	TGTGCCAGCAGTCTAAAGCAAGGTTCACCCCTCCACTTT
TRBV6-5	TRBJ1-2	-	once	CASSPQGYTGYGYTF	TGTGCCAGCAGTCCACAGGGCTATACGGGATATGGCTACACCTTC
TRBV23-1	TRBJ1-6	-	-	CASSPGDSPLHF	TGCGCCAGCAGTCCGGGGGATTCACCCCTCCACTTT
TRBV1	TRBJ2-5	-	-	CTSSQSNWRAGETQYF	TGCACCAGCAGCCAGAGCAATTGGAGGGCGGGAGAGACCCAGTACTTC
TRBV6-1	TRBJ2-3	TRBD2	-	CASSENGRYADTQYF	TGTGCCAGCAGTGAAAACGGGAGGTATGCAGATACGCAGTATTTT
TRBV28	TRBJ1-2	TRBD1	-	CASSRQGANYGYTF	TGTGCCAGCAGCCGCCAGGGGGCTAACTATGGCTACACCTTC
TRBV4-1	TRBJ1-4	TRBD1	-	CASSPGQGGEKLFF	TGCGCCAGCAGCCCCGGACAGGGGGGGGAAAAACTGTTTTTT
TRBV19	TRBJ1-5	-	once	CASSIIGAGTQPQHF	TGTGCCAGTAGTATTATAGGGGCAGGGACTCAGCCCCAGCATTTT
TRBV27	TRBJ1-3	-	-	CASSRRGGLPGNTIYF	TGTGCCAGCAGCCGACGGGGGGGTCTGCCTGGAAACACCATATATTTT
TRBV5-6	TRBJ1-1	-	-	CASSLWVATRPNTEAFF	TGTGCCAGCAGCTTGTGGGTCGCTACCCGCCCTAACACTGAAGCTTTCTTT
TRBV3-1/TRBV3-2	TRBJ2-1	-	few	CASSPGTFNNEQFF	TGTGCCAGCAGCCCCGGGACATTTAACAATGAGCAGTTCTTC
TRBV6-5	TRBJ1-4	-	-	CASRSRGALKEKLFF	TGTGCCAGCAGGTCCCGGGGGGCGCTAAAGGAAAAACTGTTTTTT
TRBV6-5	TRBJ1-1	-	-	CASSKGGAINTEAFF	TGTGCCAGCAGCAAGGGGGGCGCCATAAACACTGAAGCTTTCTTT
TRBV25-1	TRBJ1-6	TRBD1	few	CASSEYGRGQSSPLHF	TGTGCCAGCAGTGAATACGGCAGGGGGCAGAGTTCACCCCTCCACTTT
TRBV24-1	TRBJ1-6	-	-	CATSPGRTSPLHF	TGTGCCACCAGTCCGGGGAGAACTTCACCCCTCCACTTT
TRBV30	TRBJ1-1	TRBD1	few	CARRTGESEAFF	TGTGCCCGGAGGACAGGGGAGTCTGAAGCTTTCTTT
TRBV19	TRBJ1-2	TRBD1	-	CASTADRGYGYTF	TGTGCCAGTACCGCGGACAGGGGTTATGGCTACACCTTC
TRBV15	TRBJ2-5	-	once	CATSRDRAKETQYF	TGTGCCACCAGCAGAGACCGGGCTAAAGAGACCCAGTACTTC
TRBV19	TRBJ2-3	TRBD2	-	CASDRRTSGSTDTQYF	TGTGCCAGTGACCGCCGTACTAGCGGTAGCACAGATACGCAGTATTTT
TRBV5-1	TRBJ2-5	TRBD2	-	CASSSSGGPETQYF	TGCGCCAGCAGCTCAAGCGGGGGCCCAGAGACCCAGTACTTC
TRBV6-5	TRBJ1-6	-	few	CASSLLLRRRDSPLHF	TGTGCCAGCAGTTTACTACTAAGGCGGAGGGATTCACCCCTCCACTTT
TRBV28	TRBJ1-1	-	-	CASSYAGVGGWPEAFF	TGTGCCAGCAGTTACGCCGGAGTAGGGGGATGGCCTGAAGCTTTCTTT
TRBV11-2	TRBJ1-1	-	few	CASSLEMNTEAFF	TGTGCCAGCAGCTTAGAAATGAACACTGAAGCTTTCTTT
TRBV24-1	TRBJ2-4	-	-	CATSDGGAKNIQYF	TGTGCCACCAGTGATGGGGGGGCCAAAAACATTCAGTACTTC
TRBV2	TRBJ2-2	-	once	CASREGASGELFF	TGTGCCAGCAGGGAGGGGGCATCCGGGGAGCTGTTTTTT
TRBV9	TRBJ1-1	-	-	CASSLTTENTEAFF	TGTGCCAGCAGCCTGACGACGGAGAACACTGAAGCTTTCTTT
TRBV12-3/TRBV12-4	TRBJ2-7	-	-	CASEKGRDEQYF	TGTGCCAGCGAGAAGGGTCGGGACGAGCAGTACTTC
TRBV5-4	TRBJ1-6	-	-	CASSLDPKGSPLHF	TGTGCCAGCAGCTTGGACCCTAAGGGCTCACCCCTCCACTTT
TRBV27	TRBJ1-6	-	-	CASSLGGTTNSPLHF	TGTGCCAGCAGTTTAGGCGGGACGACCAATTCACCCCTCCACTTT
TRBV9	TRBJ1-1	-	-	CASSGATGTEAFF	TGTGCCAGCTCAGGGGCAACAGGCACTGAAGCTTTCTTT
TRBV3-1/TRBV3-2	TRBJ2-1	-	once	CASSQGANEQFF	TGTGCCAGCAGCCAGGGGGCGAATGAGCAGTTCTTC
TRBV5-4	TRBJ1-3	-	-	CASSLGGFPGNTIYF	TGTGCCAGCAGCCTGGGTGGGTTTCCTGGAAACACCATATATTTT
TRBV5-1	TRBJ2-5	TRBD1	-	CASSLWTGIVETQYF	TGCGCCAGCAGCTTATGGACAGGGATTGTGGAGACCCAGTACTTC
TRBV19	TRBJ1-6	-	-	CASSIGIMGSPLHF	TGTGCCAGTAGTATCGGGATTATGGGTTCACCCCTCCACTTT
TRBV3-1/TRBV3-2	TRBJ1-2	TRBD1	-	CASSQTQGDGYTF	TGTGCCAGCAGCCAAACGCAGGGGGATGGCTACACCTTC
TRBV5-1	TRBJ2-2	TRBD1	-	CASSSRGQGSGELFF	TGCGCCAGCAGCTCGCGGGGACAGGGGTCCGGGGAGCTGTTTTTT
TRBV2	TRBJ2-5	-	-	CASSRGEQIPPQETQYF	TGTGCCAGCAGTAGGGGGGAGCAGATCCCTCCTCAAGAGACCCAGTACTTC
TRBV30	TRBJ1-4	-	-	CAWGVGSEKLFF	TGTGCCTGGGGCGTGGGGAGTGAAAAACTGTTTTTT
TRBV6-2/TRBV6-3	TRBJ1-6	TRBD1	-	CASSYSRTGGYLLNSPLHF	TGTGCCAGCAGTTACTCGAGGACAGGGGGTTATCTTCTTAATTCACCCCTCCACTTT
TRBV19	TRBJ1-1	-	once	CASSTTVNTEAFF	TGTGCCAGTAGTACTACAGTGAACACTGAAGCTTTCTTT
TRBV5-4	TRBJ1-2	-	-	CASSLGVRSYGYTF	TGTGCCAGCAGCTTGGGAGTCAGGAGTTATGGCTACACCTTC
TRBV29-1	TRBJ1-2	-	few	CSVSTGKGHYGYTF	TGCAGCGTGTCCACAGGGAAGGGTCACTATGGCTACACCTTC
TRBV7-8	TRBJ1-1	TRBD1	once	CASSLAPGTGEVMNTEAFF	TGTGCCAGCAGCTTAGCGCCGGGGACAGGGGAGGTCATGAACACTGAAGCTTTCTTT
TRBV28	TRBJ2-4	TRBD2	-	CASSPGTSGGANIQYF	TGTGCCAGCAGTCCCGGGACTAGCGGGGGGGCGAACATTCAGTACTTC
TRBV6-5	TRBJ2-7	TRBD2	-	CASSSTGLASYEQYF	TGTGCCAGCAGTTCGACGGGACTAGCGTCTTACGAGCAGTACTTC
TRBV18	TRBJ2-5	-	-	CASSTGRETQYF	TGTGCCAGCTCAACAGGGCGCGAGACCCAGTACTTC
TRBV5-4	TRBJ1-6	-	-	CASSSDILSYNSPLHF	TGTGCCAGCAGCTCGGACATTCTCTCCTATAATTCACCCCTCCACTTT
TRBV19	TRBJ1-5	-	-	CASSIRTDKSGNQPQHF	TGTGCCAGTAGTATACGTACAGACAAATCGGGCAATCAGCCCCAGCATTTT
TRBV7-2	TRBJ1-4	-	-	CASSLDATNEKLFF	TGTGCCAGCAGCTTAGATGCAACTAATGAAAAACTGTTTTTT
TRBV11-2	TRBJ2-7	TRBD2	-	CASSLERGAHQKTGEQYF	TGTGCCAGCAGCTTAGAGCGGGGGGCCCATCAGAAAACGGGCGAGCAGTACTTC
TRBV4-2	TRBJ1-3	-	-	CASSPGREGGNTIYF	TGTGCCAGCAGCCCCGGGCGGGAGGGGGGAAACACCATATATTTT
TRBV19	TRBJ2-7	-	-	CASSTTGSGEQYF	TGTGCCAGTAGTACCACAGGGAGCGGCGAGCAGTACTTC
TRBV7-6	TRBJ1-4	-	-	CASSEGQPGPNEKLFF	TGTGCCAGCAGCGAAGGACAGCCCGGGCCCAATGAAAAACTGTTTTTT